This entry describes one TCR beta chain. Its target is unknown. Germline-derived CDR1 and CDR2 are SQVTM and ANQGSEA. The CDR3 extends over 14 amino acids. Trimming removed 5 bases at V and 6 bases at J, with 20 bases between. Treatment specified: roughly 18 received Ad26.COV2.S at low or high dose, single or two shots; several received placebo; per-sample allocation not given. Day 63 after the first vaccine or placebo injection was the time point for sampling. An Ad26 vector expressing Wuhan-strain SARS-CoV-2 spike constituted the vaccine. The repertoire was sequenced with immunoSEQ multiplex PCR; TCRdb's copy has only in-frame clones and lacks some. The data show approximately 420,000 clones, less than 90% seen once. This sample stems from a study of Ad26.COV2.S vaccination and SARS-CoV-2 variants. Findings and limits, study-wide: Reported findings describe substantial breadth in spike-specific CD8+ and CD4+ T cell responses following vaccination.

Sequencing was performed on peripheral blood, taken in a trial of Ad26.COV2.S vaccine versus placebo. This sequence joins TRBV29-1 and TRBJ2-7; weak D call: TRBD2 (5 bases). This receptor was taken from a person aged 18-60 years who received the Ad26.COV2.S COVID-19 vaccine or a placebo. The CDR3 DNA reads TGCAGCGTTATTGGCGGACTGGACGGAGGCGAGCAGTACTTC. As protein: CSVIGGLDGGEQYF.